Below, one T cell receptor beta chain is given with its context. The table came from immunoSEQ multiplex PCR; TCRdb's copy has only in-frame clones and leaves some out. The sample yields around 300,000 clones, over 75% seen once. The CDR3 has 15 amino acids. Trimming pared 2 bases from V and 8 bases from J, leaving 16 bases between. Germline V gene data show CDR1 as SGHDT and CDR2 as YYEEEE. The data were taken from a study of blood T cell repertoires in COVID-19. Overall study: Acute-phase and convalescent COVID-19 samples originated in the United States, Italy and Spain. PBMCs, B-cell-depleted T cells, or T cells were the source of the cDNA or gDNA that made up the material.

This TCR came from a human donor in a cohort sampled during active COVID-19. The material sequenced was peripheral blood. This chain uses TRBV5-6 with TRBJ1-4; D perhaps matches TRBD1 (6 bases). The CDR3 nucleotides are TGTGCCAGCAGCTTCCCGCGGGGGCCAGACGAAAAACTGTTTTTT. Residues: CASSFPRGPDEKLFF.